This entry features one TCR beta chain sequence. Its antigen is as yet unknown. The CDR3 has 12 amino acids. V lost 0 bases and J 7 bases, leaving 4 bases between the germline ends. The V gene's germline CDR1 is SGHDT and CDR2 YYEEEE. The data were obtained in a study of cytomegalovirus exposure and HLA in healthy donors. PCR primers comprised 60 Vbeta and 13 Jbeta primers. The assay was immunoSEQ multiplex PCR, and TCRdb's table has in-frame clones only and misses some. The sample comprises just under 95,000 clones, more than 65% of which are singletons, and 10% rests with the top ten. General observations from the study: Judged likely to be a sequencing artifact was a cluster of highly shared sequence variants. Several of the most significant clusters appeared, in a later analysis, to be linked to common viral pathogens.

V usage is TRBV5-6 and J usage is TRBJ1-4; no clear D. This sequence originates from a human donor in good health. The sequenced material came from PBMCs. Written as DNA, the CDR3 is TGTGCCAGCAGCTTGGATCGTGAAAAACTGTTTTTT. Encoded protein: CASSLDREKLFF.